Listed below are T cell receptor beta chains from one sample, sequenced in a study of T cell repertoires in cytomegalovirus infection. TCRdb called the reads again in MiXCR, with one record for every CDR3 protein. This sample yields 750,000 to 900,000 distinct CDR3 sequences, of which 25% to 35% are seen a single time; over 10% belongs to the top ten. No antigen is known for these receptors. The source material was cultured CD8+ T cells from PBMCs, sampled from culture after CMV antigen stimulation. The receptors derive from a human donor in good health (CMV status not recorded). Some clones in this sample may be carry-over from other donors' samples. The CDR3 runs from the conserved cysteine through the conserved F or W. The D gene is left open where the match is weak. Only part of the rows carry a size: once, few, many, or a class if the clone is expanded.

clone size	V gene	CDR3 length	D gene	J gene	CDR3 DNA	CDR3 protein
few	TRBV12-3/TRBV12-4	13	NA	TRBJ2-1	TGTGCCAGCCGTGGCTCCATCCCAGCTGAGCAGTTCTTC	CASRGSIPAEQFF
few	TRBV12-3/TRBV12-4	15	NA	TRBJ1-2	TGTGCCAGCAGTACCGGACGGCCCGCCCTCTATGGCTACACCTTC	CASSTGRPALYGYTF
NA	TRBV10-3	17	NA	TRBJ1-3	TGTGCCGCCCTCGGGGTCCGTGGCGGTAGCTCTGGAAACACCATATATTTT	CAALGVRGGSSGNTIYF
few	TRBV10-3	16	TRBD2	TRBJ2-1	TGTGCCATCAGTGACCCCAGCGGGGGACCATACAATGAGCAGTTCTTC	CAISDPSGGPYNEQFF
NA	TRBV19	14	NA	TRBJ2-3	TGTGCCAGTAGTATTTTAGAGGGAACAGATACGCAGTATTTT	CASSILEGTDTQYF
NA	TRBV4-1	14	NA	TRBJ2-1	TGTGCCAGCACACACGGCGGCTCCTACAATGAGCAGTTCTTC	CASTHGGSYNEQFF
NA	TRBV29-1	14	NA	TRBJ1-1	TGCAGCGTCACGACGGACGGAATGAACACTGAAGCTTTCTTT	CSVTTDGMNTEAFF
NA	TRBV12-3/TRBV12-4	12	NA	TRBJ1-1	TGTGCCAGCAGTGAGGGGCGGCCTGAAGCTTTCTTT	CASSEGRPEAFF
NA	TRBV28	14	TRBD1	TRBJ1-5	TGTGCCAGCAGTCAGACAGGGGTGGCTCAGCCCCAGCATTTT	CASSQTGVAQPQHF
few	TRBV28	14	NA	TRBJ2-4	TGTGCCAGTTCGGAAGTAGGGGTAGAAAACATTCAGTACTTC	CASSEVGVENIQYF
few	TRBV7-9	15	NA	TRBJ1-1	TGTGCCAGCAGCTTAGACAGGAGCATGAACACTGAAGCTTTCTTT	CASSLDRSMNTEAFF
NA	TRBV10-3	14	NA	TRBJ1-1	TGTGCCATCAGCGCCTCCACGGATCGGACTGAAGCTTTCTTT	CAISASTDRTEAFF
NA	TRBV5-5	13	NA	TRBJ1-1	TGTGCCAGCAGCCTCCACAAGAACACTGAAGCTTTCTTT	CASSLHKNTEAFF
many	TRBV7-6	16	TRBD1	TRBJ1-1	TGTGCCAGCACCAAGGCCCCGACAGGGATGAACACTGAAGCTTTCTTT	CASTKAPTGMNTEAFF
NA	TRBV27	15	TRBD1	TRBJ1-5	TGTGCCAGCAGTTTATTGGGAGGGGGCTATCAGCCCCAGCATTTT	CASSLLGGGYQPQHF
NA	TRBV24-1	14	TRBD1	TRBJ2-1	TGTGCCACCAGTGAGCCGGGACAGGGCTATGAGCAGTTCTTC	CATSEPGQGYEQFF
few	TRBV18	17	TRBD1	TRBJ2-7	TGTGCCAGCTCACCACCCTGGGACAGGTTCGGCAACTACGAGCAGTACTTC	CASSPPWDRFGNYEQYF
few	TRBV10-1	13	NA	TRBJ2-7	TGCGCCAGCAGTGAGGAACAGACCTACGAGCAGTACTTC	CASSEEQTYEQYF
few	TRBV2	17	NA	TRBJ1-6	TGTGCCAGCAGTGAAAGTTGGGGGGCTGGCTTCAATTCACCCCTCCACTTT	CASSESWGAGFNSPLHF
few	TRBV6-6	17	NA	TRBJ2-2	TGTGCCTCAAAAGATCCCACGGGGACCTTTAACACCGGGGAGCTGTTTTTT	CASKDPTGTFNTGELFF
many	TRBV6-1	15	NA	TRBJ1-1	TGTGCCAGCAGATCTTTGTCCCCTCAGGACACTGAAGCTTTCTTT	CASRSLSPQDTEAFF
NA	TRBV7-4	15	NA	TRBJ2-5	TGTGCCAGCAGCTTAAGGGGCTCAGGGCAAGAGACCCAGTACTTC	CASSLRGSGQETQYF
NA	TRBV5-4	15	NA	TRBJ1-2	TGTGCCAGCAGCTTGGAGGCCCCGGGCGGCTATGGCTACACCTTC	CASSLEAPGGYGYTF
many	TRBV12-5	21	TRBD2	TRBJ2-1	TGTGCTAGTGGTTGGGAGACTAGCGGGGGCATGATTAAGAGCTCCTACAATGAGCAGTTCTTC	CASGWETSGGMIKSSYNEQFF
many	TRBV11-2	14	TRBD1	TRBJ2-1	TGTGCCAGCAGCTACTTGACAGGGTACAATGAGCAGTTCTTC	CASSYLTGYNEQFF
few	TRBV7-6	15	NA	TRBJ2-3	TGTGCCAGCAGCTTAGCAGCGTCTAGCACAGATACGCAGTATTTT	CASSLAASSTDTQYF
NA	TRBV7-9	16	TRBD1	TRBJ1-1	TGTGCCAGCAGCCTCCGACAGGGCGCAGTGAACACTGAAGCTTTCTTT	CASSLRQGAVNTEAFF
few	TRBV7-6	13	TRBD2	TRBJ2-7	TGTGCCAGCAGCTCGGGACTAGCGGCCGAGCAGTACTTC	CASSSGLAAEQYF
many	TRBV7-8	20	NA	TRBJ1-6	TGTGCCAGCAGCTTTGAGGACAGATTTCTAATCAGCTCCTATAATTCACCCCTCCACTTT	CASSFEDRFLISSYNSPLHF
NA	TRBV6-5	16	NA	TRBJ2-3	TGTGCCAGCAGTCCCTTGGAGGGACAACCTCCAGATACGCAGTATTTT	CASSPLEGQPPDTQYF
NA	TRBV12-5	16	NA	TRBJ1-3	TGTGCTAGTGGTTTGGAACATATCGGGTCTGGAAACACCATATATTTT	CASGLEHIGSGNTIYF
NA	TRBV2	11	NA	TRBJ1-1	TGTGCCAGCCTCGGGGCATTTGAAGCTTTCTTT	CASLGAFEAFF
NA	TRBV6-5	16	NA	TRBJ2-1	TGTGCCAGCAGTTACTCGGGAACAGGAACCTACAATGAGCAGTTCTTC	CASSYSGTGTYNEQFF
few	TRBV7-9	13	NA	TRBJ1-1	TGTGCCAGCAGCCCCGGAGTTATCACTGAAGCTTTCTTT	CASSPGVITEAFF
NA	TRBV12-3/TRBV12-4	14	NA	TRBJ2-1	TGTGCCAGCACTCCGCTAGCGAGGATGAATGAGCAGTTCTTC	CASTPLARMNEQFF
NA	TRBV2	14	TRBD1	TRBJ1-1	TGTGCCAGTAACCTCAGGGGGCAGAACACTGAAGCTTTCTTT	CASNLRGQNTEAFF
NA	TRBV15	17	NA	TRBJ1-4	TGTGCCACCAGCAGAGATTCTTTCTTAGGGAAGGATGAAAAACTGTTTTTT	CATSRDSFLGKDEKLFF
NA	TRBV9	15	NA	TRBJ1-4	TGTGCCAGCAGCGTATGGGGTGGAACTAATGAAAAACTGTTTTTT	CASSVWGGTNEKLFF
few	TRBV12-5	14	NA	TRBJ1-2	TGTGCTAGTGGTTTCGATCTGGGGGGAGATGGCTACACCTTC	CASGFDLGGDGYTF
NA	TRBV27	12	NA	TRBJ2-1	TGTGCCAGCAGTGGGAAAGGCCATGAGCAGTTCTTC	CASSGKGHEQFF
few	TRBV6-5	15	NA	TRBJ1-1	TGTGCCAGCAGTTGGGGACGGATTACGAACACTGAAGCTTTCTTT	CASSWGRITNTEAFF
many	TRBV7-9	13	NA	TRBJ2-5	TGTGCCAGCGAGACGAGATACCAAGAGACCCAGTACTTC	CASETRYQETQYF